A single T cell receptor beta chain is shown here with its context. CDR3 length: 18 residues. The V segment lost 3 bases and the J segment 2 bases; nucleotides outside the gene matches: 11. Germline CDR1 is SGDLS and CDR2 is YYNGEE. These data belong to a study of blood T cell repertoires in COVID-19. Overall study context: The United States, Italy and Spain supplied acute and convalescent COVID-19 samples. PBMCs, B-cell-depleted T cells, or T cells provided the cDNA or gDNA that made up the material.

Source study methods: By means of reference gene primer amplification, nucleated cell counts were estimated. Data came from immunoSEQ multiplex PCR; TCRdb stores just in-frame clones and leaves some out. V, J and clone size are taken as reported in that table, and D and trimming were inferred from the DNA itself. The table shows some 69,000 clones, with 75% to 85% occurring only once. This chain connects TRBV9 to TRBJ1-3; 10 bases are a match to TRBD1. This TCR came from an older woman with acute or convalescent COVID-19. The specimen sequenced was peripheral blood. For the CDR3, the DNA is TGTGCCAGCAGCGATGGGACAGGGGACCTAGTCCCTGGAAACACCATATATTTT. Translating it yields CASSDGTGDLVPGNTIYF.